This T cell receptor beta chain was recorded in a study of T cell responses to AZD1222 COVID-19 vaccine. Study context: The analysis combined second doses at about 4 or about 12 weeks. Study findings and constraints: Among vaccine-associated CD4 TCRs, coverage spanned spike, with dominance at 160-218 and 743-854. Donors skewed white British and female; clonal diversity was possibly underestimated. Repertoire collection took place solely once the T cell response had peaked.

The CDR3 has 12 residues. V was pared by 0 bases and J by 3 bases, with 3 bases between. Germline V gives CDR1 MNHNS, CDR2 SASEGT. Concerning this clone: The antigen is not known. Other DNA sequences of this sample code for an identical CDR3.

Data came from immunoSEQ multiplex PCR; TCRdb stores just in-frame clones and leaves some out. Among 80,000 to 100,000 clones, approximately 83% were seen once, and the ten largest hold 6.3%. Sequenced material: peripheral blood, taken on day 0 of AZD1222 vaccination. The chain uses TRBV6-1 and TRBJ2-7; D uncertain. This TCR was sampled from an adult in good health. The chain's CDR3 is CASSEAGYEQYF. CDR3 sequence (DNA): TGTGCCAGCAGTGAAGCGGGCTACGAGCAGTACTTC.